This passage covers 2 T cell receptor beta chains from one sample sequenced in a study of naive and memory T cell subsets. Alpha and beta constant region primers primed reverse transcription for blood and skin samples. TCRdb reprocessed the 5' RACE reads with MiXCR, giving one entry per CDR3 protein. The sample has roughly 26,000 distinct CDR3 sequences, under 30% seen once; the top ten hold around 1.8%. Whole blood, around 2.5 ml, came from adult healthy volunteers. The receptors originated from a female donor in good health.

The J gene is TRBJ2-5, the V gene TRBV29-1; D not certain. Trimming took off 4 bases at V and 2 bases at J, with 5 bases between the two ends. Looked up from germline, CDR1 is SQVTM and CDR2 is ANQGSEA. There are 11 residues in the CDR3. CDR3 sequence reads: CSVANQETQYF. DNA of the CDR3: TGCAGCGTTGCGAATCAAGAGACCCAGTACTTC. Complete variable domain (other parts from reference TRBV29-1 and TRBJ2-5): SAVISQKPSRDICQRGTSLTIQCQVDSQVTMMFWYRQQPGQSLTLIATANQGSEATYESGFVIDKFPISRPNLTFSTLTVSNMSPEDSSIYLCSVANQETQYFGPGTRLLVL.

The chain has TRBV6-5 and TRBJ1-1; D is undetermined. CDR1 is MNHEY and CDR2 is SVGAGI in the germline V gene. Deletions cut 7 bases from V and 4 bases from J, with 10 bases between. The CDR3 loop spans 12 amino acids. The CDR3 protein is CASKSPSTEAFF. CDR3 sequence (DNA): TGTGCCAGCAAGTCCCCGAGCACTGAAGCTTTCTTT.